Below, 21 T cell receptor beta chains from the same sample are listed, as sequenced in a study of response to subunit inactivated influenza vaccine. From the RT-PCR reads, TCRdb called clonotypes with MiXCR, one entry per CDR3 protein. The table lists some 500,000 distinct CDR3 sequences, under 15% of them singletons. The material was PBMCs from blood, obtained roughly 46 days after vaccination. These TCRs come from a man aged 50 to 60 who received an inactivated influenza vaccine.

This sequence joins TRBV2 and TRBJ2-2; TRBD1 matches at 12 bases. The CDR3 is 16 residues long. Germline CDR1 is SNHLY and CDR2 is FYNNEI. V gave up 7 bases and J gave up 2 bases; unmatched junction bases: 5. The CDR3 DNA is TGTGCCAGCACGGGACAGGGGGCTCCAAACACCGGGGAGCTGTTTTTT. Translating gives CASTGQGAPNTGELFF. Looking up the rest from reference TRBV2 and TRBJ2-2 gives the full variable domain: EPEVTQTPSHQVTQMGQEVILRCVPISNHLYFYWYRQILGQKVEFLVSFYNNEISEKSEIFDDQFSVERPDGSNFTLKIRSTKLEDSAMYFCASTGQGAPNTGELFFGEGSRLTVL.

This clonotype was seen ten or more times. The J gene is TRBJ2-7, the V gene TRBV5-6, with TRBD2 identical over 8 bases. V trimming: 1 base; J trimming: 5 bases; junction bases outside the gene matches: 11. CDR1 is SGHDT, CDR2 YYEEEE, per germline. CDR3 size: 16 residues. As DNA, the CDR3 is TGTGCCAGCAGCTTGCCGAGACTAGCGACAAGTAACGAGCAGTACTTC. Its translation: CASSLPRLATSNEQYF.

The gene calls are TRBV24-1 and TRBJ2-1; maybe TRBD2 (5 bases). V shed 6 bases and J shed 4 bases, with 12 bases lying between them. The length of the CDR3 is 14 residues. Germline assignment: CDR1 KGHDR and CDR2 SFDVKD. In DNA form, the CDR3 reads TGTGCCACCAGTTTAAGTGGGAGTTACAATGAGCAGTTCTTC. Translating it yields CATSLSGSYNEQFF.

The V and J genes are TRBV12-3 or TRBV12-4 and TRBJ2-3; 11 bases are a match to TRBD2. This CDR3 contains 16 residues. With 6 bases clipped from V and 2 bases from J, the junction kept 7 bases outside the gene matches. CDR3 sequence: CASSRFSGGDTDTQYF. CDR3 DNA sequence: TGTGCCAGCAGCCGCTTTAGCGGGGGGGACACAGATACGCAGTATTTT.

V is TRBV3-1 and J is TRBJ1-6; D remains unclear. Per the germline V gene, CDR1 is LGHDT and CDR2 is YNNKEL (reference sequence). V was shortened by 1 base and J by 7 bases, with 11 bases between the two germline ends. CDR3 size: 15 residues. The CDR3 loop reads CASSQVDGINSPLHF. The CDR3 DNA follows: TGTGCCAGCAGCCAAGTAGACGGAATAAATTCACCCCTCCACTTT.

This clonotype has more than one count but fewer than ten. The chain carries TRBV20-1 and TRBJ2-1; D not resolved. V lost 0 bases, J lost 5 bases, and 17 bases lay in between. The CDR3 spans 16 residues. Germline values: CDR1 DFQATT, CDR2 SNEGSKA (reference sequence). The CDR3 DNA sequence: TGCAGTGCTAGAGATAGGCGAATAGCCCTTGACAATGAGCAGTTCTTC. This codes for CSARDRRIALDNEQFF.

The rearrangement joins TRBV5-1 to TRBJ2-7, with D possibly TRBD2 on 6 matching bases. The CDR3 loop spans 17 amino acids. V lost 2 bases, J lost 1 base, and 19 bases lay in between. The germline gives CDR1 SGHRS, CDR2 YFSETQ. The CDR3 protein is CASSLIWRGPASYEQYF. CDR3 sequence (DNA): TGCGCCAGCAGCTTAATATGGCGGGGTCCGGCATCCTACGAGCAGTACTTC.

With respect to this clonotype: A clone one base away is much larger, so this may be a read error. The chain's CDR3 is CASSLSRSNQPQHF. For the CDR3, the DNA is TGTGCCAGCAGCTTATCGAGAAGCAATCAGCCCCAGCATTTT. The V and J genes are TRBV7-6 and TRBJ1-5; D is uncertain. Trimming removed 2 bases at V and 1 base at J, with 6 bases between. CDR3 length equals 14 residues. Germline values: CDR1 SGHVS, CDR2 FNYEAQ.

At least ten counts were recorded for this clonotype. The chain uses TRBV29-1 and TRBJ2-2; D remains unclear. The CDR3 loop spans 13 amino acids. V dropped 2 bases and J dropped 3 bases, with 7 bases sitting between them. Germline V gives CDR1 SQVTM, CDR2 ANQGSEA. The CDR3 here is CSVEIWDTGELFF. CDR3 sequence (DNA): TGCAGCGTTGAAATCTGGGACACCGGGGAGCTGTTTTTT.

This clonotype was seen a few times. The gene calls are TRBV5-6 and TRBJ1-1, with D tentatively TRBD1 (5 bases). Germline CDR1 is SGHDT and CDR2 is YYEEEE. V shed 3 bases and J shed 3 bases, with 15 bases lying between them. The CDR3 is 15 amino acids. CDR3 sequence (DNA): TGTGCCAGCAGCTCCTCGGGGGGGAGATACACTGAAGCTTTCTTT. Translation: CASSSSGGRYTEAFF. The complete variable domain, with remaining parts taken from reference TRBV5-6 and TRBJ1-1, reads DAGVTQSPTHLIKTRGQQVTLRCSPKSGHDTVSWYQQALGQGPQFIFQYYEEEERQRGNFPDRFSGHQFPNYSSELNVNALLLGDSALYLCASSSSGGRYTEAFFGQGTRLTVV.

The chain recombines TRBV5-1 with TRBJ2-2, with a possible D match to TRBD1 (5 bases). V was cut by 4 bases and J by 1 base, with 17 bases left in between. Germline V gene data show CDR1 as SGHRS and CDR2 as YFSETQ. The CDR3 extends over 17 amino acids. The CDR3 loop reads CASSRSPGRLNTGELFF. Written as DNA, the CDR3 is TGCGCCAGCAGCCGTAGTCCAGGGCGACTGAACACCGGGGAGCTGTTTTTT.

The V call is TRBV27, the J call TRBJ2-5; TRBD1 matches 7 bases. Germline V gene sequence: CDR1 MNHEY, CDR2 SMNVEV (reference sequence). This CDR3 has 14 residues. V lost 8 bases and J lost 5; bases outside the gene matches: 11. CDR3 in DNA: TGTGCCAGCGCCGTCCGGGACAGAGGGGAGACCCAGTACTTC. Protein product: CASAVRDRGETQYF.

CDR3 DNA: TGTGCCAGCAGCACCCTGGCGTTTAGCTCCTACAATGAGCAGTTCTTC. The encoded protein is CASSTLAFSSYNEQFF. This chain joins TRBV7-6 and TRBJ2-1; D is ambiguous. Trimming pared 5 bases from V and 0 bases from J, leaving 14 bases between. The CDR3 extends over 16 amino acids. In germline, CDR1 is SGHVS, CDR2 FNYEAQ.

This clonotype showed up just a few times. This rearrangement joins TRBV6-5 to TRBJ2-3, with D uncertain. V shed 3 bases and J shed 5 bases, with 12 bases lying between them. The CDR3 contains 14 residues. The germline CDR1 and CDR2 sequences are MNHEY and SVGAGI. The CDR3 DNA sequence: TGTGCCAGCAGTTATGGGCAGTCGGGAGATACGCAGTATTTT. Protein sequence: CASSYGQSGDTQYF.

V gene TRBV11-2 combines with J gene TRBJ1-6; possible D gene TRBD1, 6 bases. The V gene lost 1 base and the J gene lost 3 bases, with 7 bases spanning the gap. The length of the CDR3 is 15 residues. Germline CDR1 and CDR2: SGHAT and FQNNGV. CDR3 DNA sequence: TGTGCCAGCAGCTTAGGAGGGGGCTATAATTCACCCCTCCACTTT. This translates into CASSLGGGYNSPLHF.

The CDR3 DNA is TGTGCCAGCAGTTACTCCGTGACAGATACGCAGTATTTT. Residues: CASSYSVTDTQYF. The chain is built from TRBV6-5 and TRBJ2-3; D unresolved. The germline gives CDR1 MNHEY, CDR2 SVGAGI. This CDR3 has 13 amino acids. V gave up 0 bases and J gave up 3 bases, with 4 bases separating them.

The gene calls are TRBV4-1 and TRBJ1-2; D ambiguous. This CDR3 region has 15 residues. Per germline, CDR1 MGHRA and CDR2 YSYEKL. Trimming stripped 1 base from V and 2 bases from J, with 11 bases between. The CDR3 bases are TGCGCCAGCAGCCAAGTTTACAATGGAAACTATGGCTACACCTTC. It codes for CASSQVYNGNYGYTF.

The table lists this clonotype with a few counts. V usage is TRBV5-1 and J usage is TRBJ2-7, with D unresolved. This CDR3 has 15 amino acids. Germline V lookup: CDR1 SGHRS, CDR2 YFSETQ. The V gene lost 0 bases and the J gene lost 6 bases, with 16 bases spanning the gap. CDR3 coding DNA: TGCGCCAGCAGCTTGGACACAGTAGGCCTGCGCGAGCAGTACTTC. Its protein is CASSLDTVGLREQYF.

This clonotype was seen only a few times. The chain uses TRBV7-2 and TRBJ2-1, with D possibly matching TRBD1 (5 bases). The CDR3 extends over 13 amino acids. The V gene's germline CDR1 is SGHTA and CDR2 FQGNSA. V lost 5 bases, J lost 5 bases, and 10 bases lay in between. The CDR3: CASSLDTDNEQFF. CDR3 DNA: TGTGCCAGCAGCCTGGACACAGACAATGAGCAGTTCTTC.

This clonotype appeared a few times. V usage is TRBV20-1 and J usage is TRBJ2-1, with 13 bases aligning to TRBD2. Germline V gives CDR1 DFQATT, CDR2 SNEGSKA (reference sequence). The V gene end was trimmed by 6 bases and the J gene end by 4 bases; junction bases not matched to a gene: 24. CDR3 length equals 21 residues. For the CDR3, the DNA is TGCAGTGCAAACACACCCCCTCGGCTACTAGCGGGAGGGCCGGGATACAATGAGCAGTTCTTC. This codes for CSANTPPRLLAGGPGYNEQFF.

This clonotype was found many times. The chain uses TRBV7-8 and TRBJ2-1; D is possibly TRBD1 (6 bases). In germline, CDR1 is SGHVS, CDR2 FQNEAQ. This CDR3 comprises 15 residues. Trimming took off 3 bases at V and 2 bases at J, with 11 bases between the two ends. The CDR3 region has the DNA TGTGCCAGCAGCTTTGGGGACAAGACCTACAATGAGCAGTTCTTC. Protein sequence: CASSFGDKTYNEQFF.